This entry describes one T cell receptor beta chain. Antigen: not known. The PCR employed 60 Vbeta primers together with 13 Jbeta primers. Measured with immunoSEQ multiplex PCR; TCRdb has only the in-frame clones, and not every one. Of 95,000 to 100,000 clones listed, about 80% are singletons. The entry originates in a study of cytomegalovirus exposure and HLA in healthy donors. Study-wide findings and caveats: For most TCR beta V segments, an earlier analysis put the productive rate at about 87% or about 30% of the time. A link between a missense DCLRE1C variant and TCR beta V- and J-gene trimming emerged from a later analysis.

V lost 1 base and J lost 7, with 14 bases in between. The CDR3 has 15 residues. The germline gives CDR1 SGHDN, CDR2 FVKESK. The sequenced material came from PBMCs. This TCR was recovered from a man in his forties or fifties in good health and CMV-seronegative. The chain recombines TRBV14 with TRBJ2-1; no definite D call. The CDR3 bases are TGTGCCAGCAGCCAAGGCGTGGAGAGGCTGAATGAGCAGTTCTTC. Translating gives CASSQGVERLNEQFF.